This is a list of T cell receptor beta chains from one sample in a study of blood T cell repertoires in COVID-19. Assay used: immunoSEQ multiplex PCR; TCRdb lists only in-frame clones, some missing. The sample yields 280,000 or so clones, around 88% seen once. Specimen: PBMCs or T cells enriched from blood (not recorded which). The source of these receptors is a woman between 40 and 55 years old who had recovered from COVID-19. Each CDR3 is given with its conserved first and last residue. Each record gives: J gene, clone size, V gene, D gene, CDR3 DNA, CDR3 protein. The D gene is left open where the match is weak. Clone size, where shown, is once, few, many, or a class for clones that have expanded.

J gene: TRBJ1-1; clone size: once; V gene: TRBV29-1; D gene: -; CDR3 DNA: TGCAGCGTTGGAGGTATGAACACTGAAGCTTTCTTT; CDR3 protein: CSVGGMNTEAFF
J gene: TRBJ2-7; clone size: -; V gene: TRBV18; D gene: TRBD1; CDR3 DNA: TGTGCCAGCTCACCCAGGACAGGGCGGTACGAGCAGTACTTC; CDR3 protein: CASSPRTGRYEQYF
J gene: TRBJ1-2; clone size: -; V gene: TRBV5-8; D gene: -; CDR3 DNA: TGTGCCAGCAGCTTGGGGTATACAGTTAAGGATGGCTACACCTTC; CDR3 protein: CASSLGYTVKDGYTF
J gene: TRBJ2-2; clone size: -; V gene: TRBV4-3; D gene: TRBD2; CDR3 DNA: TGCGCCAGCAGCCAAGACACACTAGCGGGAGTTATCGGGGAGCTGTTTTTT; CDR3 protein: CASSQDTLAGVIGELFF
J gene: TRBJ2-7; clone size: -; V gene: TRBV11-3; D gene: TRBD1; CDR3 DNA: TGTGCCAGCAGCTTTGGTACAGGGGACGAGCAGTACTTC; CDR3 protein: CASSFGTGDEQYF
J gene: TRBJ2-5; clone size: -; V gene: TRBV24-1; D gene: TRBD1; CDR3 DNA: TGTGCCACTAGAGCCGGGACAGGGGGCGTAGAGACCCAGTACTTC; CDR3 protein: CATRAGTGGVETQYF
J gene: TRBJ2-6; clone size: -; V gene: TRBV11-3; D gene: TRBD1; CDR3 DNA: TGTGCCAGCAGCTTAGTCGCGGCAGGGGGCTGCCAGTGTGGGGCCAACGTCCTGACTTTC; CDR3 protein: CASSLVAAGGCQCGANVLTF
J gene: TRBJ1-5; clone size: -; V gene: TRBV28; D gene: -; CDR3 DNA: TGTGCCAGCAGTTTACAGGTTCATAGCAATCAGCCCCAGCATTTT; CDR3 protein: CASSLQVHSNQPQHF
J gene: TRBJ2-1; clone size: -; V gene: TRBV5-1; D gene: -; CDR3 DNA: TGCGCCAGCAGCCCCTGGGACTCTGACTACAATGAGCAGTTCTTC; CDR3 protein: CASSPWDSDYNEQFF
J gene: TRBJ2-5; clone size: few; V gene: TRBV6-5; D gene: -; CDR3 DNA: TGTGCCAGCAAGGCGGGTTCGGAGACCCAGTACTTC; CDR3 protein: CASKAGSETQYF
J gene: TRBJ2-2; clone size: -; V gene: TRBV28; D gene: -; CDR3 DNA: TGTGCCAGCACTCGGCTCCTGGGGGGTGGCGGGGAGCTGTTTTTT; CDR3 protein: CASTRLLGGGGELFF
J gene: TRBJ2-1; clone size: -; V gene: TRBV27; D gene: -; CDR3 DNA: TGTGCCAGCAGTCCATCCCCGGCGAGGGTAAATGAGCAGTTCTTC; CDR3 protein: CASSPSPARVNEQFF
J gene: TRBJ1-1; clone size: -; V gene: TRBV19; D gene: TRBD1; CDR3 DNA: TGTGCCAGTAGTATCCTGAATCGACAGGGCTCGAACACTGAAGCTTTCTTT; CDR3 protein: CASSILNRQGSNTEAFF
J gene: TRBJ2-5; clone size: -; V gene: TRBV7-2; D gene: TRBD2; CDR3 DNA: TGTGCCAGCAGCTTAGGAGGGAGGGCAAGAGAGACCCAGTACTTC; CDR3 protein: CASSLGGRARETQYF
J gene: TRBJ1-2; clone size: -; V gene: TRBV6-5; D gene: -; CDR3 DNA: TGTGCCAGCAGTTACGGCGGCGGACTTTACTATGGCTACACCTTC; CDR3 protein: CASSYGGGLYYGYTF
J gene: TRBJ2-5; clone size: -; V gene: TRBV6-2/TRBV6-3; D gene: TRBD2; CDR3 DNA: TGTGCCAGCAGCCGAGGGACTAGCGGGAGTTTTATCGAGAAGACCCAGTACTTC; CDR3 protein: CASSRGTSGSFIEKTQYF
J gene: TRBJ2-7; clone size: -; V gene: TRBV6-2/TRBV6-3; D gene: -; CDR3 DNA: TGTGCCAGCAGCATAGGGGGTATGTACGAGCAGTACTTC; CDR3 protein: CASSIGGMYEQYF
J gene: TRBJ2-1; clone size: -; V gene: TRBV28; D gene: TRBD2; CDR3 DNA: TGTGCCAGCAGTCCATGGACTAGCGCAAACTACAATGAGCAGTTCTTC; CDR3 protein: CASSPWTSANYNEQFF
J gene: TRBJ2-4; clone size: -; V gene: TRBV11-3; D gene: TRBD1; CDR3 DNA: TGTGCCAGCAGCGGGACAGGCGTCCCATGGGTGGCCAAAAACATTCAGTACTTC; CDR3 protein: CASSGTGVPWVAKNIQYF
J gene: TRBJ1-6; clone size: -; V gene: TRBV3-1/TRBV3-2; D gene: -; CDR3 DNA: TGTGCCAGCAGCCAAGATGGGGCCTCACCCCTCCACTTT; CDR3 protein: CASSQDGASPLHF
J gene: TRBJ1-4; clone size: -; V gene: TRBV27; D gene: TRBD1; CDR3 DNA: TGTGCCAGCAGATACCCGGGACAGAGTAATGAAAAACTGTTTTTT; CDR3 protein: CASRYPGQSNEKLFF
J gene: TRBJ2-3; clone size: -; V gene: TRBV7-9; D gene: -; CDR3 DNA: TGTGCCAGCAGCTTAGCAGCGGGCCAACCCACAGATACGCAGTATTTT; CDR3 protein: CASSLAAGQPTDTQYF
J gene: TRBJ1-6; clone size: -; V gene: TRBV9; D gene: -; CDR3 DNA: TGTGCCAGCAGCTCAGAGGAGGTCCCTAATTCACCCCTCCACTTT; CDR3 protein: CASSSEEVPNSPLHF
J gene: TRBJ2-5; clone size: -; V gene: TRBV10-3; D gene: TRBD1; CDR3 DNA: TGTGCCATCAGCCCGACAGGGCGTGAGACCCAGTACTTC; CDR3 protein: CAISPTGRETQYF
J gene: TRBJ2-7; clone size: few; V gene: TRBV4-3; D gene: TRBD1; CDR3 DNA: TGCGCCAGCAGCCTCACCCTGACAGGGGACTACGAGCAGTACTTC; CDR3 protein: CASSLTLTGDYEQYF
J gene: TRBJ1-6; clone size: -; V gene: TRBV3-1/TRBV3-2; D gene: -; CDR3 DNA: TGTGCCAGCAGCCAAGATCGGGGGGGCAATTCACCCCTCCACTTT; CDR3 protein: CASSQDRGGNSPLHF
J gene: TRBJ1-6; clone size: -; V gene: TRBV7-8; D gene: -; CDR3 DNA: TGTGCCAGCAACTTGGGGGGGCTTCGTTCACCCCTCCACTTT; CDR3 protein: CASNLGGLRSPLHF
J gene: TRBJ1-2; clone size: few; V gene: TRBV7-3; D gene: -; CDR3 DNA: TGTGCCAGCAGCCTGGACAGAACCTATGGCTACACCTTC; CDR3 protein: CASSLDRTYGYTF
J gene: TRBJ2-1; clone size: -; V gene: TRBV7-8; D gene: TRBD2; CDR3 DNA: TGTGCCAGCAGCAAAACCGGACTAGCGGGGTACAATGAGCAGTTCTTC; CDR3 protein: CASSKTGLAGYNEQFF
J gene: TRBJ1-4; clone size: -; V gene: TRBV6-5; D gene: -; CDR3 DNA: TGTGCCAGCAGTTACTCGCGGGGGCCCGGAGAAAAACTGTTTTTT; CDR3 protein: CASSYSRGPGEKLFF